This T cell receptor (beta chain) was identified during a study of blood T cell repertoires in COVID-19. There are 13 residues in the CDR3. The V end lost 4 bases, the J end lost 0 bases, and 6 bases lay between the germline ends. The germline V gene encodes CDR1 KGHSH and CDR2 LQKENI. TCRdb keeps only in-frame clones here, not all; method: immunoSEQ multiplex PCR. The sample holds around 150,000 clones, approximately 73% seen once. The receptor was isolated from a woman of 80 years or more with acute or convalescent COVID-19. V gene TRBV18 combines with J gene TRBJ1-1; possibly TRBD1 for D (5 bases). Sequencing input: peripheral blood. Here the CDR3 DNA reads TGTGCCAGCTCACAAGGGGTGAACACTGAAGCTTTCTTT. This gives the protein CASSQGVNTEAFF. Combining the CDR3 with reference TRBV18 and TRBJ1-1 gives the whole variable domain NAGVMQNPRHLVRRRGQEARLRCSPMKGHSHVYWYRQLPEEGLKFMVYLQKENIIDESGMPKERFSAEFPKEGPSILRIQQVVRGDSAAYFCASSQGVNTEAFFGQGTRLTVV.